Sequencing of this T cell receptor (beta chain) was carried out in a study of blood T cell repertoires in COVID-19. Study overall: COVID-19 samples collected from the United States, Italy and Spain covered acute and convalescent phases. PBMCs, B-cell-depleted T cells, or T cells provided the cDNA or gDNA that made up the material.

Authors' data handling: Estimated nucleated cell counts came from reference gene primer amplification. The data were produced by immunoSEQ multiplex PCR, yet TCRdb's version contains in-frame clones alone and is incomplete. That table furnishes V, J and clone size, whereas the DNA furnished D and trimming. Counted here are around 220,000 clones, 70% to 85% occurring once; the ten biggest clones make up 3% to 4%. Trimming at V came to 3 bases and at J to 7 bases, leaving 8 bases not matched to a gene. The CDR3 extends over 14 amino acids. Germline values: CDR1 KGHSH, CDR2 LQKENI. The TCR comes from a middle-aged woman with active or convalescent COVID-19. The specimen sequenced was peripheral blood. The gene calls are TRBV18 and TRBJ1-2; 7 nucleotides match TRBD1. CDR3: CASSPTGTEAGYTF. The CDR3 DNA follows: TGTGCCAGCTCACCGACAGGGACCGAGGCTGGCTACACCTTC.